This T cell receptor beta chain was sequenced in a study of blood T cell repertoires in COVID-19. The protocol was immunoSEQ multiplex PCR, while the TCRdb copy is restricted to in-frame clones and leaves out a portion. Found here are about 45,000 clones, 75% to 85% of them singletons; the top ten hold 7% to 10%. The CDR3 sequence is 16 residues long. Germline loops: CDR1 SGHDT, CDR2 YYEEEE. V gave up 3 bases and J gave up 5 bases; unmatched junction bases: 12. The TCR was taken from a man aged 80 or over in a cohort sampled during active COVID-19. The rearrangement uses TRBV5-6 and TRBJ2-7; 9 nucleotides match TRBD1. The specimen was peripheral blood. CDR3 protein: CASSWESGTGWDEQYF. As DNA, the CDR3 is TGTGCCAGCAGCTGGGAATCCGGGACAGGGTGGGACGAGCAGTACTTC.